This T cell receptor (beta chain) was sequenced for a study of blood T cell repertoires in COVID-19. In its sample, this clone was seen a few times. Here immunoSEQ multiplex PCR was the method, and the copy in TCRdb shows in-frame clones only, minus some. The sample yields more than 200,000 clones, about 85% seen once. This CDR3 contains 16 residues. Germline lookup yields CDR1 LNHDA and CDR2 SQIVND (reference sequence). Between the trimmed V and J ends, which lost 6 bases and 3 bases, there was a span of 15 bases. The clonotype was recovered from a man between 65 and 79 years old with acute or convalescent COVID-19. The sequenced sample consisted of peripheral blood. V and J are TRBV19 and TRBJ1-6; D call uncertain. The DNA of the CDR3 is TGTGCCAGTAGCAAGACGACGGAGGGCTATAATTCACCCCTCCACTTT. It is translated as CASSKTTEGYNSPLHF.